This T cell receptor (beta chain) appears in the sequencing data of a study of blood T cell repertoires in COVID-19. Across the whole study: Italy, Spain and the United States were the sources of the convalescent and acute COVID-19 samples. PBMCs, B-cell-depleted T cells, or T cells provided the cDNA or gDNA that made up the material.

In the source study's methods: Counts of nucleated cells, estimated from reference gene primer amplification, were obtained. Produced via immunoSEQ multiplex PCR; TCRdb's table is partial and in-frame only. V, J and clone size derive from that table, while D and trimming were established from the DNA sequence. The sample has about 150,000 clones, around 79% seen once; the top ten hold under 2%. Germline CDR1 reads SGHRS; CDR2 reads YFSETQ. V lost 4 bases and J lost 2, with 14 bases in between. CDR3 length: 15 residues. The sequenced material came from peripheral blood. The chain carries TRBV5-1 and TRBJ2-3, with TRBD1 as a possible D gene (6 bases). This clonotype was obtained from an elderly man with acute or convalescent COVID-19. The CDR3 coding sequence is TGCGCCAGCAGCGCCCGGACAGACCTCACAGATACGCAGTATTTT. Its protein is CASSARTDLTDTQYF.